This is a list of T cell receptor beta chains from one sample in a study of immune cell composition in non-small cell lung cancer. Only in-frame clones appear in the TCRdb table, and some are missing; sequencing was by immunoSEQ multiplex PCR. The table records about 16,000 clones, around 80% of them present only once. The sample was also reused in another study, on CD4 T cells in lung cancer.

Sequencing used non-adjacent lung tissue. Every receptor here comes from a human donor with non-small cell lung cancer. The CDR3 runs from the conserved cysteine through the conserved F or W. D genes are given only for firm matches. Some rows have no size entry. The others give once, few or many, or a class for an expanded clone.

clone size,V gene,J gene,D gene,CDR3 DNA,CDR3 protein
.,TRBV6-6,TRBJ2-7,TRBD2,TGTGCCAGCAGTTACTCGAGAGGACTAGCGGGGGGCCAATACTTC,CASSYSRGLAGGQYF
.,TRBV21-1,TRBJ1-4,.,TGTGCCAGCAGCAAAGAACGGGACGGCTCAGGGGAAAAACTGTTTTTT,CASSKERDGSGEKLFF
once,TRBV6-6,TRBJ1-2,.,TGTGCCAGCACCCCGAGGAGTGAGAACTATGGCTACACCTTC,CASTPRSENYGYTF
once,TRBV2,TRBJ1-2,.,TGTGCCAGCAATCCGACAACCAACTATGGCTACACCTTC,CASNPTTNYGYTF
.,TRBV9,TRBJ2-5,TRBD1,TGTGCCAGCAGCGTGTGGACAGGACAAGAGACCCAGTACTTC,CASSVWTGQETQYF
medium-sized,TRBV11-2,TRBJ2-7,.,TGTGCCAGCAGCTTCCTCCATCACAGGTGGCACGAGCAGTACTTC,CASSFLHHRWHEQYF
.,TRBV18,TRBJ1-1,TRBD1,TGTGCCAGCTCACAAACCGGGACAGGGGCTTTGGGCACTGAAGCTTTCTTT,CASSQTGTGALGTEAFF
few,TRBV15,TRBJ1-5,.,TGTGCCACCAGCAGAGGAGGTCAGCCCCAGCATTTT,CATSRGGQPQHF
.,TRBV7-3,TRBJ1-2,.,TGTGCCAGCAGCTCTGGACCGACGATTAACTATGGCTACACCTTC,CASSSGPTINYGYTF
.,TRBV6-1,TRBJ2-5,TRBD1,TGTGCCAGCAGCCCTAGGGGGCATATGTCGGAGACCCAGTACTTC,CASSPRGHMSETQYF
.,TRBV5-1,TRBJ1-3,.,TGCGCCAGCAGCTTGTCAGGGGCCATCTCTGGAAACACCATATATTTT,CASSLSGAISGNTIYF
.,TRBV6-1,TRBJ1-1,.,TGTGCCAGCAGTGAAACCTACACTGAAGCTTTCTTT,CASSETYTEAFF
.,TRBV5-1,TRBJ2-6,TRBD1,TGCGCCAGCAGCCTAAGACAGGGGGTCGGGACTGGGGCCAACGTCCTGACTTTC,CASSLRQGVGTGANVLTF
.,TRBV5-1,TRBJ1-2,.,TGCGCCAGCAGTTCAAGCGCTACTAACTATGGCTACACCTTC,CASSSSATNYGYTF